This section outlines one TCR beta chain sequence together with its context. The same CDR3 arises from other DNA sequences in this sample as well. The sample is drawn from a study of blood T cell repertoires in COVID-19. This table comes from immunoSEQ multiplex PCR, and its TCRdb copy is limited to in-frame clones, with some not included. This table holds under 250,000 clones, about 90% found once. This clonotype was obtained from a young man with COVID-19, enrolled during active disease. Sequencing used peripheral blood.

In nucleotides, the CDR3 is TGTGCCAGTAGCCCGCAGGGATCCTATGGCTACACCTTC. It is translated as CASSPQGSYGYTF. This chain links TRBV19 with TRBJ1-2; D may be TRBD1 (5 bases). Trimming took off 6 bases at V and 4 bases at J, with 12 bases between the two ends. There are 13 residues in the CDR3. Germline lookup yields CDR1 LNHDA and CDR2 SQIVND (reference sequence).